These 28 T cell receptor beta chains were sequenced from one sample in a study of a mutant IDH1 vaccine in newly diagnosed glioma. Only in-frame clones appear in the TCRdb table, and some are missing; sequencing was by immunoSEQ multiplex PCR. This sample carries 45,000 to 55,000 clones, around 80% of them seen once, and the ten largest clones take about 7%. Their antigens remain unidentified. Stated time point: week 35, safety follow-up. Every vaccine dose comprised 300 ug of mutant IDH1 20-mer peptide plus topical imiquimod. Sequencing used PBMCs, obtained from a glioma patient whose treatment included an IDH1 peptide vaccine. These receptors originate from a man in his forties or fifties with glioma.

The rearrangement joins TRBV9 to TRBJ2-3; unclear D gene. Trimming left V 4 bases short and J 3 bases short, with 15 bases between. The CDR3 loop spans 15 amino acids. Per germline, CDR1 SGDLS and CDR2 YYNGEE. CDR3 amino acids: CASSPLVLVTDTQYF. The DNA for the CDR3 is TGTGCCAGCAGCCCCCTGGTGCTAGTAACAGATACGCAGTATTTT.

This clone was picked up a small number of times. J is TRBJ1-5 and V is TRBV18; no clear D. V lost 1 base and J lost 2, with 12 bases in between. Germline V gene lookup returns CDR1 KGHSH and CDR2 LQKENI. The CDR3 loop spans 16 amino acids. The CDR3 DNA reads as TGTGCCAGCTCACCACGGGATGGCCTAGGCAATCAGCCCCAGCATTTT. This sequence encodes CASSPRDGLGNQPQHF.

The chain recombines TRBV4-1 with TRBJ1-4; possible D gene TRBD1, 6 bases. V was pared by 0 bases and J by 3 bases, with 23 bases between. The CDR3 loop spans 20 amino acids. Germline V lookup: CDR1 MGHRA, CDR2 YSYEKL. Here the CDR3 reads CASSQEAGATFPLSNEKLFF. CDR3 DNA: TGCGCCAGCAGCCAAGAAGCAGGGGCCACATTTCCCCTTTCTAATGAAAAACTGTTTTTT.

This chain links TRBV18 with TRBJ2-7; D remains ambiguous. V lost 3 bases, J lost 6 bases, and 12 bases lay in between. The CDR3 consists of 13 residues. CDR1 is KGHSH, CDR2 LQKENI, per germline. CDR3 protein: CASSPSGTGEQYF. In nucleotides, the CDR3 is TGTGCCAGCTCACCCTCAGGTACTGGCGAGCAGTACTTC.

This rearrangement joins TRBV4-1 to TRBJ2-3; D is possibly TRBD1 (6 bases). Trimming took off 2 bases at V and 4 bases at J, with 22 bases between the two ends. The CDR3 spans 18 residues. CDR1 is MGHRA, CDR2 YSYEKL, per germline. The CDR3 DNA follows: TGCGCCAGCAGCCAACCCGGACCTCGAAGGGGGAGATCAGATACGCAGTATTTT. Its translation is CASSQPGPRRGRSDTQYF.

The chain employs TRBV6-5 and TRBJ2-7; 7 bases agree with TRBD1. The CDR3 covers 15 residues. V dropped 2 bases and J dropped 3; count of bases not matched to a gene: 7. The germline gives CDR1 MNHEY, CDR2 SVGAGI. The CDR3 is CASSYRRTGYYEQYF. DNA for the CDR3: TGTGCCAGCAGTTACCGGCGGACAGGCTACTACGAGCAGTACTTC.

The chain employs TRBV27 and TRBJ2-3; 8 nucleotides agree with TRBD2. Germline values: CDR1 MNHEY, CDR2 SMNVEV (reference sequence). Germline trimming cut 8 bases from V and 4 bases from J; bases unmatched to any gene: 8. There are 14 residues in the CDR3. DNA of the CDR3: TGTGCCAGCCGCGGACTAGCAGTTTCAGATACGCAGTATTTT. It encodes CASRGLAVSDTQYF.

This sequence joins TRBV28 and TRBJ1-2; 10 nucleotides align to TRBD1. Per germline, CDR1 MDHEN and CDR2 SYDVKM. CDR3 length: 14 amino acids. The V segment lost 5 bases and the J segment 5 bases; nucleotides outside the gene matches: 5. CDR3 in DNA: TGTGCCAGCAGTCCGACAGGGGGCCGGTATGGCTACACCTTC. This encodes CASSPTGGRYGYTF.

This clone was detected only a few times. This chain joins TRBV5-1 and TRBJ2-3; weak D call: TRBD1 (6 bases). CDR1 SGHRS and CDR2 YFSETQ come from the germline V gene. The CDR3 runs 15 residues. V was shortened by 0 bases and J by 0 bases, with 8 bases between the two germline ends. The CDR3 spells CASSLETGSTDTQYF. The CDR3 DNA is TGCGCCAGCAGCTTGGAGACAGGCAGCACAGATACGCAGTATTTT.

The V and J genes are TRBV29-1 and TRBJ2-1; weak D call: TRBD1 (5 bases). V was clipped by 4 bases and J by 0 bases, with 10 bases between them. Germline-derived CDR1 and CDR2 are SQVTM and ANQGSEA. This CDR3 contains 14 residues. CDR3 loop: CSVAREYSYNEQFF. The CDR3 region has the DNA TGCAGCGTTGCCAGGGAATACTCCTACAATGAGCAGTTCTTC.

The chain joins TRBV9 to TRBJ2-7; D is unclear. The V gene's germline CDR1 is SGDLS and CDR2 YYNGEE. The CDR3 consists of 13 residues. The V end was cut by 0 bases, the J end by 0 bases, with 4 bases between. CDR3 sequence (DNA): TGTGCCAGCAGCGTAGGGGTCTCCTACGAGCAGTACTTC. This encodes CASSVGVSYEQYF.

The genes are TRBV6-1 and TRBJ2-2, with D perhaps TRBD2 (5 bases). This CDR3 comprises 14 residues. Trimming left V 7 bases short and J 3 bases short, with 12 bases between. Germline V gives CDR1 MNHNS, CDR2 SASEGT. DNA for the CDR3: TGTGCCAGCATGAGGGCAGGCTACACCGGGGAGCTGTTTTTT. Amino acids: CASMRAGYTGELFF.

The rearrangement uses TRBV5-4 and TRBJ2-4, with TRBD1 matching over 7 bases. The J segment lost 8 bases and the V segment lost 0 bases, leaving 5 bases of the junction unmatched. The CDR3 extends over 14 amino acids. Germline CDR1 and CDR2: SGHNT and YYREEE (reference sequence). In DNA, the CDR3 is TGTGCCAGCAGCTTGGAGGCAGGGACAGACATTCAGTACTTC. This translates into CASSLEAGTDIQYF. The whole variable domain, filled in from reference TRBV5-4 and TRBJ2-4, reads ETGVTQSPTHLIKTRGQQVTLRCSSQSGHNTVSWYQQALGQGPQFIFQYYREEENGRGNFPPRFSGLQFPNYSSELNVNALELDDSALYLCASSLEAGTDIQYFGAGTRLSVL.

Within the sample, this clone is medium-sized. The J gene is TRBJ1-1, the V gene TRBV5-4; tentative D call: TRBD1 (6 bases). Trimming stripped 0 bases from V and 1 base from J, with 13 bases between. Looked up from germline, CDR1 is SGHNT and CDR2 is YYREEE (reference sequence). CDR3 length: 16 amino acids. This chain's CDR3 is CASSLDWGAPNTEAFF. The DNA of the CDR3 is TGTGCCAGCAGCTTGGACTGGGGGGCTCCGAACACTGAAGCTTTCTTT.

The chain has TRBV18 and TRBJ2-3; D is perhaps TRBD2 (7 bases). This CDR3 has 16 residues. Trimming cost V 5 bases and J 2 bases, with 17 bases left between them. Germline V gives CDR1 KGHSH, CDR2 LQKENI. In nucleotides, the CDR3 is TGTGCCAGCTCATTAACGGCGGGGGCAAACACAGATACGCAGTATTTT. Amino acids: CASSLTAGANTDTQYF.

The J gene is TRBJ1-3, the V gene TRBV6-5; 9 bases align to TRBD1. The CDR3 is made up of 14 amino acids. The germline V gene encodes CDR1 MNHEY and CDR2 SVGAGI. V gave up 0 bases and J gave up 8 bases; unmatched junction bases: 2. The CDR3 nucleotides are TGTGCCAGCAGTTACTCCGGACAGGGGTACACCATATATTTT. This sequence encodes CASSYSGQGYTIYF.

The CDR3 spells CASSEYGEGEKLFF. The CDR3 nucleotides are TGTGCCAGCAGTGAATATGGGGAGGGCGAAAAACTGTTTTTT. The V call is TRBV25-1, the J call TRBJ1-4; the D is unclear. Germline lookup yields CDR1 MGHDK and CDR2 SYGVNS. Trimming cost V 0 bases and J 8 bases, with 10 bases left between them. The CDR3 is 14 amino acids.

This clone is a singleton in its sample. This chain uses TRBV6-5 with TRBJ1-5; maybe TRBD1 (6 bases). This CDR3 spans 16 amino acids. The germline V and J ends were trimmed by 3 bases and 4 bases, with 16 bases remaining between them. Germline-derived CDR1 and CDR2 are MNHEY and SVGAGI. The CDR3 is CASSYKAGEVNQPQHF. The CDR3 DNA sequence: TGTGCCAGCAGTTATAAGGCAGGGGAGGTTAATCAGCCCCAGCATTTT.

The chain links TRBV9 to TRBJ1-3, with 7 bases matching TRBD1. CDR3 length equals 14 residues. Germline V CDR1 and CDR2: SGDLS, YYNGEE. V gave up 2 bases and J gave up 4 bases; unmatched junction bases: 3. The DNA of the CDR3 is TGTGCCAGCAGCGTCACAGGGGTCGGAAACACCATATATTTT. This encodes CASSVTGVGNTIYF.

This chain joins TRBV6-5 and TRBJ2-7, with 11 bases fitting TRBD2. This CDR3 spans 16 amino acids. CDR1 MNHEY and CDR2 SVGAGI come from the germline V gene. With 4 bases clipped from V and 0 bases from J, the junction kept 5 bases outside the gene matches. CDR3 DNA sequence: TGTGCCAGCAGTTCCATACTAGCGGGGGACTCCTACGAGCAGTACTTC. It translates to CASSSILAGDSYEQYF.

The chain has TRBV6-1 and TRBJ2-1, with D perhaps TRBD1 (6 bases). Deletions cut 3 bases from V and 2 bases from J, with 11 bases between. Germline lookup yields CDR1 MNHNS and CDR2 SASEGT. The CDR3 runs to 15 residues. Written as DNA, the CDR3 is TGTGCCAGCAGTGAGTTCAGGGGACCCTACAATGAGCAGTTCTTC. This sequence encodes CASSEFRGPYNEQFF.

The V and J genes are TRBV10-3 and TRBJ1-3, with 9 bases lining up with TRBD1. CDR3 length: 14 residues. Germline CDR1 reads ENHRY; CDR2 reads SYGVKD. The junction had 6 bases not matched to a gene; V was cut back by 6 bases and J by 6 bases. The CDR3, as DNA: TGTGCCATCAGCACCGGGACAGGGACAAACACCATATATTTT. Translating gives CAISTGTGTNTIYF.

V gene TRBV18 combines with J gene TRBJ2-5; 7 bases are a match to TRBD2. The CDR3 extends over 14 amino acids. Trimming cost V 2 bases and J 4 bases; bases outside gene matches: 4. Germline CDR1 KGHSH, CDR2 LQKENI. In nucleotides, the CDR3 is TGTGCCAGCTCACCAAGGGAGGGAGGAGAGACCCAGTACTTC. Encoded protein: CASSPREGGETQYF.

The count of this clone is one. The chain uses TRBV2 and TRBJ2-4; weak D call: TRBD2 (7 bases). This CDR3 has 19 residues. In germline, CDR1 is SNHLY, CDR2 FYNNEI. With 4 bases removed from V and 0 bases from J, the gap between germline ends came to 22 bases. CDR3: CASSGMGGRDILAKNIQYF. DNA of the CDR3: TGTGCCAGCAGTGGGATGGGGGGGCGAGATATCCTAGCCAAAAACATTCAGTACTTC.

The CDR3 DNA reads as TGCACCAGCAGCCCGAGCCTCAGGGGACCAACAACTAATGAAAAACTGTTTTTT. Translation gives CTSSPSLRGPTTNEKLFF. The chain uses TRBV1 and TRBJ1-4; the table's D gene call, TRBD1, was not cross checked with the DNA. TRBV1 is shown as a pseudogene. The CDR3 contains 18 residues.

This sequence joins TRBV9 and TRBJ2-3; 12 nucleotides line up with TRBD2. V lost 4 bases and J lost 5; bases outside the gene matches: 8. Per the germline V gene, CDR1 is SGDLS and CDR2 is YYNGEE. There are 16 residues in the CDR3. The CDR3 sequence is CASSSGLAGGGDTQYF. Written as DNA, the CDR3 is TGTGCCAGCAGCTCAGGCCTAGCGGGGGGGGGAGATACGCAGTATTTT. The full variable domain, completed using reference TRBV9 and TRBJ2-3, is DSGVTQTPKHLITATGQRVTLRCSPRSGDLSVYWYQQSLDQGLQFLIQYYNGEERAKGNILERFSAQQFPDLHSELNLSSLELGDSALYFCASSSGLAGGGDTQYFGPGTRLTVL.

This sequence joins TRBV5-4 and TRBJ2-7; no definite D call. Germline CDR1 SGHNT, CDR2 YYREEE (reference sequence). The length of the CDR3 is 14 residues. The V gene lost 3 bases and the J gene lost 2 bases, with 12 bases spanning the gap. This chain's CDR3 is CASSSALGTYEQYF. CDR3 DNA: TGTGCCAGCAGCTCGGCTCTGGGGACCTACGAGCAGTACTTC.

Concerning this clone: The same CDR3 is also encoded by other DNA sequences in this sample. This rearrangement joins TRBV5-1 to TRBJ2-5; no clear D. The V end lost 2 bases, the J end lost 3 bases, and 8 bases lay between the germline ends. The germline CDR1 and CDR2 sequences are SGHRS and YFSETQ. The CDR3 has 13 amino acids. The CDR3 here is CASSLGGEETQYF. The CDR3 DNA sequence: TGCGCCAGCAGCTTAGGTGGGGAAGAGACCCAGTACTTC.